This T cell receptor beta chain was recovered during a study of PD-L1 blockade in urothelial cancer. Whole-study findings and limits: Clonality of blood TCR below the median before treatment predicted better survival.

Only in-frame clones appear in the TCRdb table, and some are missing; sequencing was by immunoSEQ multiplex PCR. The sample shows about 88,000 clones, 90% of them seen only once. Germline CDR1 reads SSHAT; CDR2 reads FNYEAQ (reference sequence). There are 17 residues in the CDR3. This clone was seen only once. No antigen is known for it. One junction end disagrees with the germline gene, perhaps due to a read error. The V call is TRBV7-7, the J call TRBJ2-5, with 8 bases lining up with TRBD1. This TCR came from a man between 60 and 75 years old with urothelial cancer. The specimen comprised PBMCs, sampled around atezolizumab (anti-PD-L1) treatment. This chain's CDR3 is CASSLAAGQGTWETQYF. The CDR3 bases are TGTGCTAGCAGCTTAGCTGCTGGACAGGGTACTTGGGAGACCCAGTACTTC.